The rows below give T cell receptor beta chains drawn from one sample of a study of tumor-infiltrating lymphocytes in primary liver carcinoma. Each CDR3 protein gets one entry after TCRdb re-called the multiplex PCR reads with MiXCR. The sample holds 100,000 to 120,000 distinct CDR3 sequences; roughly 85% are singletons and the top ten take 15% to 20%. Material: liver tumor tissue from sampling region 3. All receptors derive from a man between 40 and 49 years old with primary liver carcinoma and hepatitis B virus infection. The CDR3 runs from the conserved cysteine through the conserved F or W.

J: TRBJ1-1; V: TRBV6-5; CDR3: CASSYSVGVMNTEAFF
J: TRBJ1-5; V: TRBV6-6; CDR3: CASSLGNGNQHQHF
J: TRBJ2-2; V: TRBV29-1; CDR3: CDILGPGPTGELFF
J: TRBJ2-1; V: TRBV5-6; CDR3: CASSLGRAASDEQFF
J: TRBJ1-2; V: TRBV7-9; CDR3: CVSSLGNYDYTF
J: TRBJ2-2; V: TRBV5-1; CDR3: CASTTTPNTGKQFF
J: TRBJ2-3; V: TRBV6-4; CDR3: CASSELAGEADTQYF
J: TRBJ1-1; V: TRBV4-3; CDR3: CVSNQGNTEAFF
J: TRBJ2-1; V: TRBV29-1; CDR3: CSGSGLRDNEQFF
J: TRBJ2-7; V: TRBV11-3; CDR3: CANSVGQSYEQYF
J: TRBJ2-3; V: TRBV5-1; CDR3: CASSLANASIDTQYF
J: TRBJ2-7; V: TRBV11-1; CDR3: CTSSFSAGTKYKQYF
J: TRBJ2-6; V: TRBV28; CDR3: CASNRLTSGANVLTF
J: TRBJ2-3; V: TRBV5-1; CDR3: CASSQEWLPDTQFF
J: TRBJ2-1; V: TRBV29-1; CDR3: CSVESKQFF
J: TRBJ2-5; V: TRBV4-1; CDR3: CASSQTQGAAAETQYF
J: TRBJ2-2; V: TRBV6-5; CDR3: CASRAGAGELFF
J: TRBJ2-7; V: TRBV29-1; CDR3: CSVELGTFHEQYF
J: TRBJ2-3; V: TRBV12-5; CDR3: CASGLSGDFTVTQYF
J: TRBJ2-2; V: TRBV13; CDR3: CASSLRLAGGPGELFF
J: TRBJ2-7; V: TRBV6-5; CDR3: CVSRTKTGGEGEQYF
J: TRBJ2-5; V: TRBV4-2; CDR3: CANSQASRGFQETQYF
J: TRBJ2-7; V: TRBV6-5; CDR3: CASSYSGGFRSYEQYF
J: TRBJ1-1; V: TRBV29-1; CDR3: CSASPGWAMNTDALF
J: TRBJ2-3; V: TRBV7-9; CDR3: CASSSQGASTDTQYF
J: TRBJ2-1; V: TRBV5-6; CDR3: CTSVRDRQSYNEQFF
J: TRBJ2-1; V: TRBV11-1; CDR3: CTSRPTGILGNEQLF
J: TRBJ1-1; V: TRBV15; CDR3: CATSPSLPSGMNTEAFF
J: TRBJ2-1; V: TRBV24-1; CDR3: CTTSDVTSGPLNRQFF
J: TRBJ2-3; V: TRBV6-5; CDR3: CPSRTPGPGTQYF
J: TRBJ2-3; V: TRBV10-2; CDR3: CAGSDLRGGGTDTQYF
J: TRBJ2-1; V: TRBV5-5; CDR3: CASSPGQGNYNEQFF
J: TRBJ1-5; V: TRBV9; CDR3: CASSPGGRVENQPQHF
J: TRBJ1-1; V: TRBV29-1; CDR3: CSIDGGCGMRTEAFF
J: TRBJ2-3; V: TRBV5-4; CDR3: CASSVPGTSAGGVKQYF
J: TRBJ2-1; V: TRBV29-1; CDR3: CSVDSRIDEHFF
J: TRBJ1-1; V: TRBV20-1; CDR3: CSAGAVSWDTEAFF
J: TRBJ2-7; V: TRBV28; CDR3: CASSPRTSGLTYEQYF
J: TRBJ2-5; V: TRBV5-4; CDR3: CASSLNGDGQETEYF
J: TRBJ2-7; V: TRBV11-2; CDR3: CANSSNRNSYKQHF
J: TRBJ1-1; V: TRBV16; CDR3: CTSSQNDGGVNTEAFF